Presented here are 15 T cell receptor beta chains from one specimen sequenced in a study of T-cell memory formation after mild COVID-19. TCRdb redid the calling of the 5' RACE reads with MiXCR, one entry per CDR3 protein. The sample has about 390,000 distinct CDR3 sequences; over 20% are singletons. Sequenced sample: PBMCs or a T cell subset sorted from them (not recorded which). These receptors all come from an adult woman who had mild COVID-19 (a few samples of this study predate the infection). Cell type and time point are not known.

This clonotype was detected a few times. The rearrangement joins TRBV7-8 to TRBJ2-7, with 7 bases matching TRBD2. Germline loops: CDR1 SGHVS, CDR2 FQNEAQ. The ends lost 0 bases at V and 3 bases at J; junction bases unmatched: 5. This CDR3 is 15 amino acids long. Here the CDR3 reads CASSLARASGYEQYF. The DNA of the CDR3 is TGTGCCAGCAGCTTAGCCAGGGCTAGCGGCTACGAGCAGTACTTC. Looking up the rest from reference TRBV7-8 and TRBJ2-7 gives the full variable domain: GAGVSQSPRYKVAKRGQDVALRCDPISGHVSLFWYQQALGQGPEFLTYFQNEAQLDKSGLPSDRFFAERPEGSVSTLKIQRTQQEDSAVYLCASSLARASGYEQYFGPGTRLTVT.

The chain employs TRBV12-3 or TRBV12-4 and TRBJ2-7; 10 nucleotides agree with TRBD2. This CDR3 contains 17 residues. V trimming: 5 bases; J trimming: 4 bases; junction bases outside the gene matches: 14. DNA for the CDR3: TGTGCCAGCAGTCCAACACCCGGGAGCGGGAGGGGTTACGAGCAGTACTTC. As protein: CASSPTPGSGRGYEQYF.

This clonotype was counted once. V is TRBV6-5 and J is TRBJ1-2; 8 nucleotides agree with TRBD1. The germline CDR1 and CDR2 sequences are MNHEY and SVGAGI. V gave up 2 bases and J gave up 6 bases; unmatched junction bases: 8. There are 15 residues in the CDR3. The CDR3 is CASSYSDRGPDGYTF. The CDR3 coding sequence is TGTGCCAGCAGTTACAGCGACAGGGGTCCGGATGGCTACACCTTC.

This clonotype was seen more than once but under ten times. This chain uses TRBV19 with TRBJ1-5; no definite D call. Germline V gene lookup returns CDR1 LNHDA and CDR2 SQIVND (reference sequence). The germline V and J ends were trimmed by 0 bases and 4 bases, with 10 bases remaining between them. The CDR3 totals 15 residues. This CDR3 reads CASSIDGKGNQPQHF. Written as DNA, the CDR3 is TGTGCCAGTAGTATAGACGGGAAAGGTAATCAGCCCCAGCATTTT.

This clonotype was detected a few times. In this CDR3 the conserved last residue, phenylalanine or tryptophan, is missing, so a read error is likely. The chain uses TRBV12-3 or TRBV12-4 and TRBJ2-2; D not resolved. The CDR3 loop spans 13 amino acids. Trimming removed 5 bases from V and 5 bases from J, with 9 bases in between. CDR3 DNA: TGTGCCAGCAGTCAACCTTGGACCGGGGAGCTGTTTCTT. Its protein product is CASSQPWTGELFL.

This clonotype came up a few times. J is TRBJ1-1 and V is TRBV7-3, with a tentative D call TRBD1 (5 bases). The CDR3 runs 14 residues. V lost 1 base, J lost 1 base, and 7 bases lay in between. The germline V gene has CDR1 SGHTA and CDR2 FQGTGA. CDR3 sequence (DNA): TGTGCCAGCAGCTTAATGGGGACGAACACTGAAGCTTTCTTT. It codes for CASSLMGTNTEAFF.

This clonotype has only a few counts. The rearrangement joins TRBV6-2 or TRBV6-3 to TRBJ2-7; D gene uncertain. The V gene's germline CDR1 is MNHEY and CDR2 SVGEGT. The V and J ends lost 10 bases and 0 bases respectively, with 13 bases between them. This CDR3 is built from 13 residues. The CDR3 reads CATGATISYEQYF. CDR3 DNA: TGTGCCACCGGAGCCACGATCTCCTACGAGCAGTACTTC.

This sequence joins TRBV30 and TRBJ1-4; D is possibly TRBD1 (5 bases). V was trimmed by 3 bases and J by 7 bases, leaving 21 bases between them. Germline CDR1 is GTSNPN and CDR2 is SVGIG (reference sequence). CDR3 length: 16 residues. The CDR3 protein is CAWSLGDRSWAEKLFF. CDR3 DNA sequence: TGTGCCTGGAGCCTAGGGGACCGAAGTTGGGCTGAAAAACTGTTTTTT.

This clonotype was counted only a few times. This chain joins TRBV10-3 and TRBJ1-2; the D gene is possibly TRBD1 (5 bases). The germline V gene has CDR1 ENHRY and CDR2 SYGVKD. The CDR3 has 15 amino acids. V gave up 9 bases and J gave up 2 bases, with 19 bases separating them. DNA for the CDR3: TGTGCCATATCGACGGGACCTAAAGAAAACTATGGCTACACCTTC. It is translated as CAISTGPKENYGYTF.

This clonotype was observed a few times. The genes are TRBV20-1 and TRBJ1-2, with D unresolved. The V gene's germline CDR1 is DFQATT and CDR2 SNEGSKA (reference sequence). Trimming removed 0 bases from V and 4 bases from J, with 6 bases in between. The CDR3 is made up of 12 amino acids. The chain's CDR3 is CSAREGLYGYTF. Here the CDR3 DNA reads TGCAGTGCTAGAGAAGGGCTCTATGGCTACACCTTC.

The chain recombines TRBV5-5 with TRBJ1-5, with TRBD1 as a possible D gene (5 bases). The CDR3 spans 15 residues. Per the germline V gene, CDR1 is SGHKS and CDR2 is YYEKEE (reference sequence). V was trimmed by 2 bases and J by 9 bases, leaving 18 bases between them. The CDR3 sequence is CASSLYRDSPRPQHF. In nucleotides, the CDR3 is TGTGCCAGCAGCTTATACCGGGACTCCCCCAGGCCCCAGCATTTT.

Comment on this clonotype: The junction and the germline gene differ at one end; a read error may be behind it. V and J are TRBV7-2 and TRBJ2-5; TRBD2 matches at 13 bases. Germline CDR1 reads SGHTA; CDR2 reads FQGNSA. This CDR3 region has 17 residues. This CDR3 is CASSLIPGLAGVETKYF. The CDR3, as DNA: TGTGCCAGCAGCTTAATCCCTGGACTAGCGGGGGTGGAGACCAAGTACTTC.

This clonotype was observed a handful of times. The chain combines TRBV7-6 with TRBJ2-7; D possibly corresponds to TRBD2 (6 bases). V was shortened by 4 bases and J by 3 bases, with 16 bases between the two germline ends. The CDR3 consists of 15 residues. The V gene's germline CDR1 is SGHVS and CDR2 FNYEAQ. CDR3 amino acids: CASSSLTGARYEQYF. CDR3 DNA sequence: TGTGCCAGCAGCTCCCTAACGGGAGCGCGCTACGAGCAGTACTTC.

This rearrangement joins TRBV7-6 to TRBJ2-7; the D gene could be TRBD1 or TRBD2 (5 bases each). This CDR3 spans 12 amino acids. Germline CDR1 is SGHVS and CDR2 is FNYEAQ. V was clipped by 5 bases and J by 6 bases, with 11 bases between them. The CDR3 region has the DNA TGTGCCAGCAGCCTCTGGGGACGCGAGCAGTACTTC. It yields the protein CASSLWGREQYF.

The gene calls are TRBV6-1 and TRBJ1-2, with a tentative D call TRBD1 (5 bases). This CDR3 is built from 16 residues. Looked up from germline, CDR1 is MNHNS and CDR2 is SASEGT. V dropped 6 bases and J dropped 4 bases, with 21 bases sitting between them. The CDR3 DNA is TGTGCCAGCAGCGAGCATGGGGGACGGAGGACCTATGGCTACACCTTC. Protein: CASSEHGGRRTYGYTF.